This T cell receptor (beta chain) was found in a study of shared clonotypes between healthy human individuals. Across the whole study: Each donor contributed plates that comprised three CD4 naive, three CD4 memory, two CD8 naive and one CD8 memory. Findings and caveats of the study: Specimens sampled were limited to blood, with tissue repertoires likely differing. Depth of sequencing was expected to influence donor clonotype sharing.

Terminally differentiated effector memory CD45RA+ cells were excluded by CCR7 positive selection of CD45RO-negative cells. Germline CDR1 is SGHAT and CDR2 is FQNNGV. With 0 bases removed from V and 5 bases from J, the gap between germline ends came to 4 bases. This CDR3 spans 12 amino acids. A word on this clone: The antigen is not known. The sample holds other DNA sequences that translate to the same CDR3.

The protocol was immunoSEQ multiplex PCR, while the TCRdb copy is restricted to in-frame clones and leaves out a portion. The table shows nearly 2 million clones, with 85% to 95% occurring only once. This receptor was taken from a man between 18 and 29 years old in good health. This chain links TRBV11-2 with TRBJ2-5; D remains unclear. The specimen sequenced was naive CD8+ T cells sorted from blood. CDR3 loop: CASSLEGETQYF. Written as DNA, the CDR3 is TGTGCCAGCAGCTTAGAGGGCGAGACCCAGTACTTC.